The 21 T cell receptor beta chains presented below share a single source sample, sequenced in a study of blood T cell repertoires in COVID-19. Sequenced by immunoSEQ multiplex PCR; TCRdb stores in-frame clones only, minus some. This sample yields approximately 300,000 clones, of which 85% to 90% are seen a single time; about 4.6% belongs to the top ten. Sequences were obtained from PBMCs or T cells enriched from blood (not recorded which). The receptors here all came from a man aged 25-45 years who had recovered from COVID-19.

The chain carries TRBV19 and TRBJ1-2; 12 bases align to TRBD1. Germline-derived CDR1 and CDR2 are LNHDA and SQIVND (reference sequence). J gave up 5 bases and V 3 bases, and 4 bases lay outside the gene matches. The CDR3 is made up of 15 amino acids. The CDR3 nucleotides read TGTGCCAGTAGTATCCCGGGACAGGGGGCTTATGGCTACACCTTC. Its protein product is CASSIPGQGAYGYTF.

The J gene is TRBJ2-7, the V gene TRBV27, with TRBD1 as a possible D gene (6 bases). Trimming removed 5 bases at V and 3 bases at J, with 11 bases between. Germline values: CDR1 MNHEY, CDR2 SMNVEV (reference sequence). CDR3 length: 13 residues. As DNA, the CDR3 is TGTGCCAGCAGTCTTGGGACACTCTACGAGCAGTACTTC. It codes for CASSLGTLYEQYF.

The chain combines TRBV10-3 with TRBJ2-7; maybe TRBD1 (5 bases). V dropped 7 bases and J dropped 5 bases, with 15 bases sitting between them. CDR1 and CDR2 (germline): ENHRY, SYGVKD. The CDR3 loop spans 13 amino acids. The CDR3 reads CAITQRQGDEQYF. DNA of the CDR3: TGTGCCATCACCCAAAGGCAGGGCGACGAGCAGTACTTC.

This clone was observed once. The chain links TRBV6-2 or TRBV6-3 to TRBJ2-5, with 8 bases aligning to TRBD2. The CDR3 consists of 15 residues. The V and J ends lost 6 bases and 2 bases, in that order; junction bases with no gene match: 8. Germline loops: CDR1 MNHEY, CDR2 SVGEGT. In DNA, the CDR3 is TGTGCCAGCAGCTCCGTAGCGGGGTGGCAAGAGACCCAGTACTTC. Its protein is CASSSVAGWQETQYF.

This clone was detected only once. V usage is TRBV5-1 and J usage is TRBJ1-6; 8 bases line up with TRBD1. The germline V gene encodes CDR1 SGHRS and CDR2 YFSETQ. V dropped 3 bases and J dropped 10; count of bases not matched to a gene: 6. The CDR3 consists of 14 residues. The CDR3 loop reads CASSSTGDRSPLHF. The CDR3 DNA reads as TGCGCCAGCAGCTCGACAGGGGACCGGTCACCCCTCCACTTT.

This chain connects TRBV7-2 to TRBJ1-2, with D hard to call. The CDR3 length is 14 residues. Trimming shortened V by 5 bases and J by 9 bases, and 19 bases separated the two germline ends. Germline CDR1 is SGHTA and CDR2 is FQGNSA. The CDR3 coding sequence is TGTGCCAGCAGCCCACGTTTTCGGGATTCCCGCTACACCTTC. Translation gives CASSPRFRDSRYTF.

This clone has a handful of counts. CDR3 DNA sequence: TGTGCCAGCAGTTACGCCTACAGGGGCCTCTATGGCTACACCTTC. This sequence encodes CASSYAYRGLYGYTF. The rearrangement links TRBV6-5 to TRBJ1-2; 7 bases line up with TRBD1. After removal of 2 bases from V and 4 bases from J, the junction contained 7 bases not matched to a gene. There are 15 residues in the CDR3. Germline CDR1 reads MNHEY; CDR2 reads SVGAGI.

The rearrangement links TRBV30 to TRBJ1-2, with unresolved D. CDR3 length equals 13 residues. V was pared by 0 bases and J by 3 bases, with 8 bases between. CDR1 and CDR2 from the germline V gene are GTSNPN and SVGIG (reference sequence). The CDR3 DNA follows: TGTGCCTGGAGTGTACCCGGGGACTATGGCTACACCTTC. It translates to CAWSVPGDYGYTF.

Written as DNA, the CDR3 is TGTGCCACCAGCCCCGGGACAGAATCTTCTGAAGCTTTCTTT. Translated: CATSPGTESSEAFF. The gene calls are TRBV15 and TRBJ1-1; TRBD1 aligns across 7 bases. The CDR3 totals 14 residues. With 5 bases clipped from V and 6 bases from J, the junction kept 9 bases outside the gene matches. CDR1 LNHNV and CDR2 YYDKDF come from the germline V gene (reference sequence).

V gene TRBV14 combines with J gene TRBJ1-1; TRBD1 agrees at 10 bases. Germline V gene sequence: CDR1 SGHDN, CDR2 FVKESK. The ends lost 4 bases at V and 11 bases at J; junction bases unmatched: 7. This CDR3 is built from 13 residues. The CDR3 nucleotides read TGTGCCAGCAGCCCGGGACAGGGGAGTGTGGCTTTCTTT. Its protein is CASSPGQGSVAFF.

This chain links TRBV12-5 with TRBJ1-2, with unresolved D. The CDR3 has 16 amino acids. Germline V gene lookup returns CDR1 LGHNT and CDR2 FRNRAP. Between the trimmed V and J ends, which lost 2 bases and 5 bases, there was a span of 18 bases. CDR3 nucleotides: TGTGCTAGTGGTTTGCCGACGAGCGGGAGCACTTATGGCTACACCTTC. Its translation is CASGLPTSGSTYGYTF. Looking up the rest from reference TRBV12-5 and TRBJ1-2 gives the full variable domain: DARVTQTPRHKVTEMGQEVTMRCQPILGHNTVFWYRQTMMQGLELLAYFRNRAPLDDSGMPKDRFSAEMPDATLATLKIQPSEPRDSAVYFCASGLPTSGSTYGYTFGSGTRLTVV.

This chain uses TRBV4-1 with TRBJ2-1; 9 bases agree with TRBD2. This CDR3 is built from 17 residues. The germline V gene encodes CDR1 MGHRA and CDR2 YSYEKL. The V and J ends lost 3 bases and 2 bases, in that order; junction bases with no gene match: 8. The CDR3 reads CASSQATSGRTYNEQFF. The CDR3 DNA reads TGCGCCAGCAGCCAGGCCACTAGCGGGCGCACCTACAATGAGCAGTTCTTC.

In its sample, this clone was seen a few times. The chain carries TRBV19 and TRBJ1-6; TRBD1 matches at 10 bases. V shed 3 bases, J shed 10 bases, and the junction held 9 bases outside the gene matches. The V gene's germline CDR1 is LNHDA and CDR2 SQIVND (reference sequence). This CDR3 contains 16 residues. CDR3 in DNA: TGTGCCAGTAGTATCGGGGACAGGGGCTTCCTATCACCCCTCCACTTT. As protein: CASSIGDRGFLSPLHF.

This clone was recorded only once. The chain joins TRBV27 to TRBJ2-1, with TRBD2 matching 11 bases. The CDR3 is made up of 14 amino acids. After removal of 7 bases from V and 8 bases from J, the junction contained 7 bases not matched to a gene. Germline V gene data show CDR1 as MNHEY and CDR2 as SMNVEV (reference sequence). CDR3 amino acids: CASNSPSGRHEQFF. CDR3 DNA sequence: TGTGCCAGCAATTCCCCTAGCGGGAGGCATGAGCAGTTCTTC.

The chain links TRBV10-3 to TRBJ2-5, with D possibly being TRBD1 (5 bases). Trimming took 6 bases from V and 2 from J, leaving 7 bases between them. There are 12 residues in the CDR3. Germline V gives CDR1 ENHRY, CDR2 SYGVKD. In nucleotides, the CDR3 is TGTGCCATCAGGACAGATCAAGAGACCCAGTACTTC. As protein: CAIRTDQETQYF.

The rearrangement links TRBV6-2 or TRBV6-3 to TRBJ1-1, with 8 nucleotides matching TRBD1. The J segment lost 8 bases and the V segment lost 5 bases, leaving 7 bases of the junction unmatched. The CDR3 covers 13 residues. Germline loops: CDR1 MNHEY, CDR2 SVGEGT. CDR3 sequence reads: CASSTPTGDEAFF. The CDR3 nucleotides read TGTGCCAGCAGTACCCCGACAGGGGACGAAGCTTTCTTT.

This sequence joins TRBV6-1 and TRBJ1-4; 10 bases agree with TRBD1. Germline V gene lookup returns CDR1 MNHNS and CDR2 SASEGT. Trimming removed 2 bases from V and 4 bases from J; junction bases left unmatched: 7. CDR3 length: 17 amino acids. The CDR3 coding sequence is TGTGCCAGCAGTGAATCTTTAGGGACAGGGGTTAATGAAAAACTGTTTTTT. Amino acids: CASSESLGTGVNEKLFF.

The V and J genes are TRBV19 and TRBJ2-5; D gene unclear. CDR3 length: 12 residues. V lost 3 bases to trimming and J lost 4 bases, with 6 bases between them. CDR1 and CDR2 from the germline V gene are LNHDA and SQIVND (reference sequence). The CDR3 DNA is TGTGCCAGTAGTATTACGGGAGAGACCCAGTACTTC. It is translated as CASSITGETQYF.

Points on this clone: Germline and junction disagree at one end, which may indicate a read error. The rearrangement links TRBV2 to TRBJ2-4, with a weak D call TRBD2 (5 bases). Germline V gene sequence: CDR1 SNHLY, CDR2 FYNNEI. The CDR3 spans 12 residues. Here the CDR3 DNA reads TGTGCCAGCAGTGAAGCCGGGATTGCCTGTGGGTTC. Translation gives CASSEAGIACGF.

This clone was found once. The chain combines TRBV27 with TRBJ1-1, with D tentatively TRBD1 (5 bases). Trimming cost V 0 bases and J 2 bases, with 10 bases left between them. Germline loops: CDR1 MNHEY, CDR2 SMNVEV (reference sequence). This CDR3 contains 15 residues. CDR3 sequence: CASSLSGALNTEAFF. The CDR3 nucleotides are TGTGCCAGCAGTTTATCAGGGGCCCTCAACACTGAAGCTTTCTTT.

In this sample, this clone turned up once. The chain joins TRBV5-1 to TRBJ1-1; TRBD1 aligns across 7 bases. CDR3 length: 14 residues. Germline loops: CDR1 SGHRS, CDR2 YFSETQ. V was clipped by 5 bases and J by 3 bases; unmatched bases: 7. DNA of the CDR3: TGCGCCAGCAGTTCACAGGGGCTTTACACTGAAGCTTTCTTT. Amino acid sequence: CASSSQGLYTEAFF. Variable domain in full (rest from reference TRBV5-1 and TRBJ1-1): KAGVTQTPRYLIKTRGQQVTLSCSPISGHRSVSWYQQTPGQGLQFLFEYFSETQRNKGNFPGRFSGRQFSNSRSEMNVSTLELGDSALYLCASSSQGLYTEAFFGQGTRLTVV.